The 20 T cell receptor beta chains given below trace back to one sample, sequenced in a study of identical twins. TCRdb fed the 5' RACE reads into MiXCR, producing one record per CDR3 protein. Of about 530,000 distinct CDR3 sequences listed, 20% to 25% were seen once; the top ten hold around 0.5%. This sample also belongs to another study, concerning yellow fever vaccine responses in identical twins.

Material for sequencing was CD4+ T cells sorted from blood. All receptors come from a woman under 30 in good health.

The CDR3 DNA is TGCGCCAGCAGCTTGGTGTTAACTGGCGGGAACCCAGATACGCAGTATTTT. Protein product: CASSLVLTGGNPDTQYF. The rearrangement joins TRBV5-1 to TRBJ2-3; tentative D call: TRBD2 (6 bases). V was trimmed by 0 bases and J by 4 bases, leaving 18 bases between them. The CDR3 is 17 residues long. CDR1 SGHRS and CDR2 YFSETQ come from the germline V gene. Complete variable domain (other parts from reference TRBV5-1 and TRBJ2-3): KAGVTQTPRYLIKTRGQQVTLSCSPISGHRSVSWYQQTPGQGLQFLFEYFSETQRNKGNFPGRFSGRQFSNSRSEMNVSTLELGDSALYLCASSLVLTGGNPDTQYFGPGTRLTVL.

The sample holds a few counts of this clonotype. V and J are TRBV6-5 and TRBJ2-1; 8 bases agree with TRBD2. This CDR3 contains 12 residues. Unmatched junction bases numbered 3, after V lost 5 bases and J lost 9 bases. Germline V gene data show CDR1 as MNHEY and CDR2 as SVGAGI. CDR3 in DNA: TGTGCCAGCAGTACCGGGGGGGTTGAGCAGTTCTTC. Amino acid sequence: CASSTGGVEQFF.

This clonotype was seen only a few times. V is TRBV20-1 and J is TRBJ2-7, with no clear D. CDR1 DFQATT and CDR2 SNEGSKA come from the germline V gene (reference sequence). V lost 5 bases and J lost 7, with 18 bases in between. CDR3 size: 13 residues. The CDR3 reads CSALRTPLWEQYF. The CDR3, as DNA: TGCAGTGCTCTTCGGACCCCCCTTTGGGAGCAGTACTTC.

V and J are TRBV7-9 and TRBJ2-3, with D possibly matching TRBD2 (5 bases). Germline values: CDR1 SEHNR, CDR2 FQNEAQ (reference sequence). Trimming removed 3 bases at V and 2 bases at J, with 15 bases between. The CDR3 loop spans 16 amino acids. Here the CDR3 reads CASSLSGIRFTDTQYF. In DNA form, the CDR3 reads TGTGCCAGCAGCTTGAGCGGTATACGGTTCACAGATACGCAGTATTTT.

This clonotype was counted between two and nine times. The chain links TRBV11-1 to TRBJ2-3, with TRBD2 matching over 7 bases. V trimming: 1 base; J trimming: 0 bases; junction bases outside the gene matches: 7. The CDR3 is 17 amino acids. CDR1 and CDR2 from the germline V gene are SGHAT and FQDESV (reference sequence). In DNA, the CDR3 is TGTGCCAGCAGCTTAGGACCCCTAGCGGAAAGCACAGATACGCAGTATTTT. It translates to CASSLGPLAESTDTQYF.

The chain has TRBV20-1 and TRBJ2-3, with 8 bases that match TRBD1. The V and J ends lost 5 bases and 1 base, in that order; junction bases with no gene match: 11. Germline loops: CDR1 DFQATT, CDR2 SNEGSKA (reference sequence). The CDR3 consists of 16 residues. The CDR3 is CSAPNHQGARTDTQYF. The CDR3 DNA is TGCAGTGCTCCTAACCACCAGGGGGCGCGCACAGATACGCAGTATTTT.

The chain is built from TRBV3-1 and TRBJ2-7; 7 nucleotides align to TRBD1. There are 14 residues in the CDR3. V gave up 4 bases and J gave up 1 base; unmatched junction bases: 4. The germline V gene encodes CDR1 LGHDT and CDR2 YNNKEL (reference sequence). As DNA, the CDR3 is TGTGCCAGCAGCCGGGGACAGCTGTCCTACGAGCAGTACTTC. Its protein product is CASSRGQLSYEQYF.

V and J are TRBV6-8 and TRBJ1-1; 7 nucleotides match TRBD1. CDR1 and CDR2 (germline): MNHGY, SAAAGT. The CDR3 length is 17 residues. Germline trimming cut 0 bases from V and 1 base from J; bases unmatched to any gene: 8. CDR3 in amino acids: CASSYSIKGQTNTEAFF. DNA of the CDR3: TGTGCCAGCAGTTACTCGATCAAGGGACAGACGAACACTGAAGCTTTCTTT.

This clonotype was seen only a few times. The rearrangement links TRBV6-5 to TRBJ2-1, with a tentative D call TRBD1 (5 bases). Germline lookup yields CDR1 MNHEY and CDR2 SVGAGI. Trimming removed 2 bases from V and 3 bases from J, with 8 bases in between. The CDR3 contains 14 residues. The DNA of the CDR3 is TGTGCCAGCAGTTACGGTCAGGGCTACAATGAGCAGTTCTTC. It yields the protein CASSYGQGYNEQFF.

The chain has TRBV5-1 and TRBJ2-3; either TRBD1 or TRBD2 may fit D (5 bases each). Trimming removed 6 bases from V and 11 bases from J, with 16 bases in between. This CDR3 spans 12 amino acids. Germline CDR1 reads SGHRS; CDR2 reads YFSETQ. Here the CDR3 reads CASNLRGEGQYF. CDR3 DNA: TGCGCCAGCAACTTAAGGGGAGAGGGGCAGTATTTT.

The chain couples TRBV29-1 to TRBJ2-1; the match to TRBD1 covers 7 bases. Per germline, CDR1 SQVTM and CDR2 ANQGSEA. The trim removed 6 bases at V and 1 base at J, leaving 6 bases unmatched. The CDR3 is made up of 14 amino acids. The CDR3 bases are TGCAGCGTACGTTCACAGGGGTCCTACAATGAGCAGTTCTTC. It encodes CSVRSQGSYNEQFF.

This sequence joins TRBV6-5 and TRBJ1-1; the D gene is possibly TRBD1 (6 bases). The CDR3 covers 17 residues. Deletions cut 7 bases from V and 4 bases from J, with 25 bases between. CDR1 and CDR2 from the germline V gene are MNHEY and SVGAGI. CDR3 residues: CASTPRGDRVQGTEAFF. Written as DNA, the CDR3 is TGTGCCAGCACCCCGAGGGGGGACCGCGTACAGGGCACTGAAGCTTTCTTT.

This clonotype was counted many times. The chain combines TRBV4-1 with TRBJ2-1, with TRBD2 matching over 12 bases. V gave up 0 bases and J gave up 4 bases; unmatched junction bases: 7. The germline V gene has CDR1 MGHRA and CDR2 YSYEKL. The CDR3 is made up of 18 amino acids. This chain's CDR3 is CASSQDEASGRAYNEQFF. As DNA, the CDR3 is TGCGCCAGCAGCCAAGATGAGGCTAGCGGGAGGGCATACAATGAGCAGTTCTTC.

The sample holds a few counts of this clonotype. The chain has TRBV7-6 and TRBJ2-1, with 7 nucleotides matching TRBD2. J lost 5 bases, V lost 1 base, and 5 bases had no gene match. Germline CDR1 is SGHVS and CDR2 is FNYEAQ. The CDR3 covers 15 residues. Here the CDR3 DNA reads TGTGCCAGCAGCTTAGATCCAGCGGGGAACAATGAGCAGTTCTTC. Its protein product is CASSLDPAGNNEQFF. Filled out from reference TRBV7-6 and TRBJ2-1, the complete variable domain reads GAGVSQSPRYKVTKRGQDVALRCDPISGHVSLYWYRQALGQGPEFLTYFNYEAQQDKSGLPNDRFSAERPEGSISTLTIQRTEQRDSAMYRCASSLDPAGNNEQFFGPGTRLTVL.

This clonotype was seen a few times. The rearrangement links TRBV7-9 to TRBJ2-7; TRBD1 might be the D (6 bases). The CDR3 sequence is 13 residues long. CDR1 and CDR2 (germline): SEHNR, FQNEAQ (reference sequence). V gave up 0 bases and J gave up 6 bases, with 9 bases separating them. CDR3 loop: CASSLATGSEQYF. CDR3 nucleotide sequence: TGTGCCAGCAGCTTAGCAACAGGGAGCGAGCAGTACTTC.

This clonotype has more than one count but fewer than ten. CDR3 sequence (DNA): TGTGCCAGCAGCCAAGTTGTTGGCAGGAGCTCCTACAATGAGCAGTTCTTC. It is translated as CASSQVVGRSSYNEQFF. The chain has TRBV4-2 and TRBJ2-1; D is unclear. V lost 1 base and J lost 0, with 13 bases in between. CDR1 is LGHNA and CDR2 is YNFKEQ in the germline V gene. The CDR3 loop spans 17 amino acids.

The chain carries TRBV5-1 and TRBJ1-1; TRBD1 is a possible D gene (5 bases). The CDR3 extends over 16 amino acids. V was pared by 4 bases and J by 7 bases, with 23 bases between. Germline values: CDR1 SGHRS, CDR2 YFSETQ. The CDR3 sequence is CASSPLRGREESEAFF. DNA of the CDR3: TGCGCCAGCAGCCCGCTCCGAGGCAGGGAGGAGAGTGAAGCTTTCTTT.

V is TRBV20-1 and J is TRBJ1-3, with no clear D. The CDR3 has 15 amino acids. The germline CDR1 and CDR2 sequences are DFQATT and SNEGSKA (reference sequence). The V and J ends lost 0 bases and 3 bases respectively, with 12 bases between them. In DNA form, the CDR3 reads TGCAGTGCTAGAGATCTGTCCCGTCGTGGAAACACCATATATTTT. Translating it yields CSARDLSRRGNTIYF.

The chain is built from TRBV2 and TRBJ1-1; TRBD1 aligns across 7 bases. Germline CDR1 is SNHLY and CDR2 is FYNNEI. The CDR3 contains 15 residues. Losses at the gene ends were 7 bases for V and 1 base for J; bases not matched to a gene: 9. CDR3 nucleotide sequence: TGTGCCAGCAAATCCGGACAGGCCACGAACACTGAAGCTTTCTTT. Its protein is CASKSGQATNTEAFF.

This clonotype has a handful of counts. The rearrangement joins TRBV12-3 or TRBV12-4 to TRBJ2-3; D gene uncertain. The CDR3 totals 14 residues. V was clipped by 5 bases and J by 2 bases, with 11 bases between them. CDR3 in amino acids: CASSQDRNTDTQYF. DNA of the CDR3: TGTGCCAGCAGTCAGGACCGAAACACAGATACGCAGTATTTT.